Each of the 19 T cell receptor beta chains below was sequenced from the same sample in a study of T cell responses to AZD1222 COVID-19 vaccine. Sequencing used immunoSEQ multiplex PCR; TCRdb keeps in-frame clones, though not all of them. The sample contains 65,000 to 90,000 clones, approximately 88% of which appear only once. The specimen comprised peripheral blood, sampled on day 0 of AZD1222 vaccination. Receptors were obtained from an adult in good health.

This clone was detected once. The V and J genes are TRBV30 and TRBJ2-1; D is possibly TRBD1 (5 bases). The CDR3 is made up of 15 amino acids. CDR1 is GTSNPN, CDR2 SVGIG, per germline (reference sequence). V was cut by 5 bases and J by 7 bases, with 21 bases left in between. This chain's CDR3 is CAWGSGRTEMNEQFF. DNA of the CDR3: TGTGCCTGGGGGTCAGGGCGTACCGAAATGAATGAGCAGTTCTTC. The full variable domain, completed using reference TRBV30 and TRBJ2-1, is SQTIHQWPATLVQPVGSPLSLECTVEGTSNPNLYWYRQAAGRGLQLLFYSVGIGQISSEVPQNLSASRPQDRQFILSSKKLLLSDSGFYLCAWGSGRTEMNEQFFGPGTRLTVL.

CDR3 residues: CASSSRQGNEQYF. The DNA for the CDR3 is TGTGCCAGCAGCTCGCGACAGGGTAACGAGCAGTACTTC. This sequence joins TRBV7-8 and TRBJ2-7, with 7 bases fitting TRBD1. V shed 4 bases, J shed 5 bases, and the junction held 5 bases outside the gene matches. CDR3 length equals 13 residues. Germline V gene lookup returns CDR1 SGHVS and CDR2 FQNEAQ.

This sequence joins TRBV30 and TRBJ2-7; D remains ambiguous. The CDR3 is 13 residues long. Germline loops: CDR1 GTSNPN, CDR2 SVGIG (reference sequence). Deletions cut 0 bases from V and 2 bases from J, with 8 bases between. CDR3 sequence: CAWSVLTAYEQYF. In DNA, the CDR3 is TGTGCCTGGAGTGTACTTACAGCCTACGAGCAGTACTTC.

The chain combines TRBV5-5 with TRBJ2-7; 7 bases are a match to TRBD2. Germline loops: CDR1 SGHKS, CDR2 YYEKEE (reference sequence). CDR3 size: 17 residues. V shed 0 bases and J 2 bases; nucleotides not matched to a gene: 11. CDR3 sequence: CASSLGPSVGGTYEQYF. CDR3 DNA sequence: TGTGCCAGCAGCTTGGGACCCTCTGTCGGGGGGACCTACGAGCAGTACTTC. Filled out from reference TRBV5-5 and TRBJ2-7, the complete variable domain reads DAGVTQSPTHLIKTRGQQVTLRCSPISGHKSVSWYQQVLGQGPQFIFQYYEKEERGRGNFPDRFSARQFPNYSSELNVNALLLGDSALYLCASSLGPSVGGTYEQYFGPGTRLTVT.

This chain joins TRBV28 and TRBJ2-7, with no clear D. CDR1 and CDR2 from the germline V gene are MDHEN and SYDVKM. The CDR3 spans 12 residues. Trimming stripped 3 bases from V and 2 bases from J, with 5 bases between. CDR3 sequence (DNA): TGTGCCAGCAGTTTTGGGGCCTACGAGCAGTACTTC. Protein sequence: CASSFGAYEQYF. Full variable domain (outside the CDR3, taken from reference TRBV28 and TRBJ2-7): DVKVTQSSRYLVKRTGEKVFLECVQDMDHENMFWYRQDPGLGLRLIYFSYDVKMKEKGDIPEGYSVSREKKERFSLILESASTNQTSMYLCASSFGAYEQYFGPGTRLTVT.

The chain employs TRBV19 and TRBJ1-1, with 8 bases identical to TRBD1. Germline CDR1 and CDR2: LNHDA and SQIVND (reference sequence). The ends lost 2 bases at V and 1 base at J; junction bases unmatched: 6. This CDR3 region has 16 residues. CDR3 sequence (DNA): TGTGCCAGTAGTATATATGGACAGGGACCGAACACTGAAGCTTTCTTT. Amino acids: CASSIYGQGPNTEAFF.

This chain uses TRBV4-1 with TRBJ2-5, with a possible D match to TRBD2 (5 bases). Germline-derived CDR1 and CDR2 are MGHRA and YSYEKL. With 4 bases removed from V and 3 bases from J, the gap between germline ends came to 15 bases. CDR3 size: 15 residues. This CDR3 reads CASSPSRDGKETQYF. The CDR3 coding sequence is TGCGCCAGCAGCCCTAGTCGCGACGGGAAAGAGACCCAGTACTTC.

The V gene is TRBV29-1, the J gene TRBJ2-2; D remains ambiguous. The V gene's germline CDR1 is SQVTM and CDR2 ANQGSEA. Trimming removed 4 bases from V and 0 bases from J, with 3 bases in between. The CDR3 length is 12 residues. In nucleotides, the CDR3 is TGCAGCGTTGCCGCGAACACCGGGGAGCTGTTTTTT. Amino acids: CSVAANTGELFF.

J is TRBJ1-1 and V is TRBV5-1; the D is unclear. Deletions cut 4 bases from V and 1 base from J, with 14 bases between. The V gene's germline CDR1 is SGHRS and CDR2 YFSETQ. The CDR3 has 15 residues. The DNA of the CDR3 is TGCGCCAGCAGCCCGGTAGTCGGCCAGAACACTGAAGCTTTCTTT. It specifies CASSPVVGQNTEAFF. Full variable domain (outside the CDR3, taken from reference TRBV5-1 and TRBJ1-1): KAGVTQTPRYLIKTRGQQVTLSCSPISGHRSVSWYQQTPGQGLQFLFEYFSETQRNKGNFPGRFSGRQFSNSRSEMNVSTLELGDSALYLCASSPVVGQNTEAFFGQGTRLTVV.

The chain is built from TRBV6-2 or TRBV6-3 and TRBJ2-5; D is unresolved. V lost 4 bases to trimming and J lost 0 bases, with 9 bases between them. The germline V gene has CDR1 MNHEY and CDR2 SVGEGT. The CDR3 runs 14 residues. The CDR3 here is CASSSWTYQETQYF. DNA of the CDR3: TGTGCCAGCAGTTCCTGGACCTACCAAGAGACCCAGTACTTC.

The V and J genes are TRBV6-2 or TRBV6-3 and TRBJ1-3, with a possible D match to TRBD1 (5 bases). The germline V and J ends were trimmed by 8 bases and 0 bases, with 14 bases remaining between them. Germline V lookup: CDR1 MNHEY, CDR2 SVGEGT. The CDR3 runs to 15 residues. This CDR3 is CASRPGGSSGNTIYF. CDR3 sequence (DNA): TGTGCCAGCCGCCCCGGGGGGAGCTCTGGAAACACCATATATTTT.

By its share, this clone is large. CDR3 sequence reads: CASSPTPRGTGYTF. In DNA, the CDR3 is TGTGCCAGCAGTCCCACCCCCCGGGGGACTGGCTACACCTTC. The chain combines TRBV27 with TRBJ1-2; maybe TRBD1 (5 bases). In germline, CDR1 is MNHEY, CDR2 SMNVEV (reference sequence). V was cut by 5 bases and J by 7 bases, with 17 bases left in between. The CDR3 consists of 14 residues.

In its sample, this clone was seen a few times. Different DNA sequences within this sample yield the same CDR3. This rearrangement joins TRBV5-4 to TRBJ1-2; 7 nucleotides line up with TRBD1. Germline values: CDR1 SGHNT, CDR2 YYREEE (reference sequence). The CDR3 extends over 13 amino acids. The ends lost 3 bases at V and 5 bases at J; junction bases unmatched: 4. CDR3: CASSSGQLYGYTF. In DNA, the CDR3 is TGTGCCAGCAGCTCGGGACAGCTATATGGCTACACCTTC.

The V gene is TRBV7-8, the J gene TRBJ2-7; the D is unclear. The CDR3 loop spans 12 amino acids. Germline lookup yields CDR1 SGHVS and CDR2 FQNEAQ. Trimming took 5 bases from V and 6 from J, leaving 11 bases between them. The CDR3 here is CASSLRGLEQYF. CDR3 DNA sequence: TGTGCCAGCAGCCTTCGAGGCCTCGAGCAGTACTTC. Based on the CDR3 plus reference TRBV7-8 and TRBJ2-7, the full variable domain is GAGVSQSPRYKVAKRGQDVALRCDPISGHVSLFWYQQALGQGPEFLTYFQNEAQLDKSGLPSDRFFAERPEGSVSTLKIQRTQQEDSAVYLCASSLRGLEQYFGPGTRLTVT.

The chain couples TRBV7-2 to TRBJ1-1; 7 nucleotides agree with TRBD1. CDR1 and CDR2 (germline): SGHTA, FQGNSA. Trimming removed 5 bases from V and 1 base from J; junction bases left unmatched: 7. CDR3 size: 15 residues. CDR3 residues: CASSRGDRKNTEAFF. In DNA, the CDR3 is TGTGCCAGCAGCAGGGGGGACAGAAAGAACACTGAAGCTTTCTTT.

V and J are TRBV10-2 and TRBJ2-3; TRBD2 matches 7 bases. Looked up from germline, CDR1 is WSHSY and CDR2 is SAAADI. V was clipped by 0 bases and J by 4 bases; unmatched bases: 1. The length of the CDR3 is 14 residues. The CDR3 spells CASSESGGSDTQYF. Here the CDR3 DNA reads TGCGCCAGCAGTGAGTCCGGGGGGTCAGATACGCAGTATTTT.

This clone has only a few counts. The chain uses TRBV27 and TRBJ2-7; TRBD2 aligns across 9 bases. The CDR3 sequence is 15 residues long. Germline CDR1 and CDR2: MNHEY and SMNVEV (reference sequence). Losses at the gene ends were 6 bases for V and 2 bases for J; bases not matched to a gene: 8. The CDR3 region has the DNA TGTGCCAGCAGCTTAACTAGCGGGCGTACCTACGAGCAGTACTTC. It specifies CASSLTSGRTYEQYF.

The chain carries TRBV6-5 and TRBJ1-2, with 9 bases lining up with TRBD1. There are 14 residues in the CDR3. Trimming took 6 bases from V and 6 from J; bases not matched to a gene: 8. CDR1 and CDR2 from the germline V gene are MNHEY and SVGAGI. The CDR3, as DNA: TGTGCCAGCAGCAGACAGGGGGGGTCAGATGGCTACACCTTC. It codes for CASSRQGGSDGYTF.

The DNA of the CDR3 is TGCGCCAGCAGCCCTTTTGGACGTAGGAATGAAAAACTGTTTTTT. Translation: CASSPFGRRNEKLFF. This chain links TRBV5-1 with TRBJ1-4; no reliable D call. The CDR3 is 15 residues long. The V and J ends lost 4 bases and 5 bases respectively, with 15 bases between them. Germline V gives CDR1 SGHRS, CDR2 YFSETQ.